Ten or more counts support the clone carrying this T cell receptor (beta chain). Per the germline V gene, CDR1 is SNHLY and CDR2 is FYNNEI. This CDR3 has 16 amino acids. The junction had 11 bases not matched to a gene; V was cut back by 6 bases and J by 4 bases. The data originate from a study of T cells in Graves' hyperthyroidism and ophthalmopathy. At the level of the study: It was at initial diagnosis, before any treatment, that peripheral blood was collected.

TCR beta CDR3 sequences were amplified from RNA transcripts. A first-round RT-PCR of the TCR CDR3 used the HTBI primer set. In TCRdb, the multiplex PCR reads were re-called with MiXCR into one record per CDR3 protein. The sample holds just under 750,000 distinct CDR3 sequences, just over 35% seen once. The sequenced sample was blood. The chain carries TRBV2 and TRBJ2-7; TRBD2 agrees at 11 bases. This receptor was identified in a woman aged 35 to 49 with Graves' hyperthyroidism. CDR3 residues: CASSTATGTSGYEQYF. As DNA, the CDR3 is TGTGCCAGCAGCACTGCTACCGGGACTAGCGGTTACGAGCAGTACTTC.